This record looks at one TCR beta chain sequence and its context. The sample originates from a study of blood T cell repertoires in COVID-19. Study as a whole: COVID-19 samples from acute and convalescent phases originated in the United States, Italy and Spain.

As handled by the study authors: Estimation of nucleated cell counts relied on the amplification of reference gene primers. Measured with immunoSEQ multiplex PCR; TCRdb has only the in-frame clones, and not every one. For V, J and clone size, that table is used; D and trimming come from the DNA. The sample has roughly 100,000 clones, around 88% seen once. With V trimmed by 0 bases and J by 8 bases, 8 bases remained unmatched. CDR1 and CDR2 from the germline V gene are LGHNA and YNFKEQ. The CDR3 consists of 17 residues. This TCR was recovered from a woman older than 75 with acute or convalescent COVID-19. The sample taken for sequencing was peripheral blood. The chain carries TRBV4-2 and TRBJ1-6; TRBD1 matches at 9 bases. This CDR3 is CASSQDGSGQGDSPLHF. CDR3 DNA sequence: TGTGCCAGCAGCCAAGATGGGTCGGGACAGGGCGATTCACCCCTCCACTTT.